This TCR beta chain was documented in a study of cytomegalovirus exposure and HLA in healthy donors. At the level of the study: The early release's HLA-typed donors yielded approximately 85 million unique TCRs. Study results and limitations: An Asian-associated ancestry cluster reportedly showed fewer N-insertions than the roughly 670-donor mean in a later analysis.

The study ran its PCR with 60 Vbeta and 13 Jbeta primers. TCRdb keeps only in-frame clones here, not all; method: immunoSEQ multiplex PCR. The repertoire consists of 130,000 to 150,000 clones, with about 79% occurring once and the leading ten covering 2.5% to 3.5%. The CDR3 is made up of 13 amino acids. The V end lost 3 bases, the J end lost 9 bases, and 9 bases lay between the germline ends. Germline V gene sequence: CDR1 MGHDK, CDR2 SYGVNS. This clone has a single count. The antigen remains unidentified. The gene calls are TRBV25-1 and TRBJ1-6; D perhaps matches TRBD1 (5 bases). The clonotype comes from a male donor in good health and CMV-seronegative. Sequenced input: PBMCs. The CDR3 loop reads CASSDRVGSPLHF. Here the CDR3 DNA reads TGTGCCAGCAGTGACAGGGTCGGTTCACCCCTCCACTTT. The full variable domain, completed using reference TRBV25-1 and TRBJ1-6, is EADIYQTPRYLVIGTGKKITLECSQTMGHDKMYWYQQDPGMELHLIHYSYGVNSTEKGDLSSESTVSRIRTEHFPLTLESARPSHTSQYLCASSDRVGSPLHFGNGTRLTVT.